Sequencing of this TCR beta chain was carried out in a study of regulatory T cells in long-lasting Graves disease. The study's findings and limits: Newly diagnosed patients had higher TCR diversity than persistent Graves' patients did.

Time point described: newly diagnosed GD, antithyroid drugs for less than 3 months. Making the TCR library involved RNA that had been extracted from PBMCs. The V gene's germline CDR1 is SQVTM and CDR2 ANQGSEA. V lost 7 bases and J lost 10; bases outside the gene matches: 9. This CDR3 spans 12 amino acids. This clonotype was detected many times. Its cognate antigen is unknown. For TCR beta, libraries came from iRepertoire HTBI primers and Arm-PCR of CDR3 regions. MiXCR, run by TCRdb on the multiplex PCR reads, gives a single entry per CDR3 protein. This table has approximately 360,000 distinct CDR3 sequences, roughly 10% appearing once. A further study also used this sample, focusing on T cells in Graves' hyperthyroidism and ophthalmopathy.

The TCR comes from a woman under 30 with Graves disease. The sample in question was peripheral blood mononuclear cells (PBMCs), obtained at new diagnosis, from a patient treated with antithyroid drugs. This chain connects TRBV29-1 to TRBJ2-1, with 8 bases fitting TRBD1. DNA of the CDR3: TGCAGCGCGGAACTACCAGGGGGCGAGCAGTTCTTC. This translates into CSAELPGGEQFF.